The text below deals with one TCR beta chain. The data derive from a study of T cell changes during pregnancy in multiple sclerosis. TCRdb's copy holds only in-frame clones and misses some; the assay was immunoSEQ multiplex PCR. The top ten clones hold 0.7% to 1% of a sample with nearly 40,000 clones, around 90% of them seen once. The trim removed 4 bases at V and 0 bases at J, leaving 6 bases unmatched. Germline assignment: CDR1 LNHDA and CDR2 SQIVND (reference sequence). This CDR3 has 15 amino acids. The clonotype originates from a female donor with multiple sclerosis, enrolled in a pregnancy study. The chain recombines TRBV19 with TRBJ2-7, with 7 bases fitting TRBD1. Source: CD4+ T cells from peripheral blood mononuclear cells, taken in the third trimester of pregnancy. As DNA, the CDR3 is TGTGCCAGTAGTAGAACCGGACAGGTCTCCTACGAGCAGTACTTC. Protein: CASSRTGQVSYEQYF.